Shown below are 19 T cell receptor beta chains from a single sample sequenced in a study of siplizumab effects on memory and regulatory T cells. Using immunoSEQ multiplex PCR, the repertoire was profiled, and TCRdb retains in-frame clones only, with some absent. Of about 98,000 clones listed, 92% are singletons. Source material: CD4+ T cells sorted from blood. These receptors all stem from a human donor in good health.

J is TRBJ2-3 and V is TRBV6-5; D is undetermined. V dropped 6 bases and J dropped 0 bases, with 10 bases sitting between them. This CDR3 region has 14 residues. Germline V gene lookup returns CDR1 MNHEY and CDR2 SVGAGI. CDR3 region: CASSYTPSTDTQYF. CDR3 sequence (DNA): TGTGCCAGCAGCTATACTCCTAGCACAGATACGCAGTATTTT.

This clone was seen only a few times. CDR3 loop: CASSLVGFGAFF. CDR3 nucleotides: TGCGCCAGCAGCTTGGTAGGATTCGGGGCTTTCTTT. V gene TRBV5-1 combines with J gene TRBJ1-1; D gene uncertain. There are 12 residues in the CDR3. V was clipped by 0 bases and J by 11 bases, with 11 bases between them. Germline CDR1 is SGHRS and CDR2 is YFSETQ.

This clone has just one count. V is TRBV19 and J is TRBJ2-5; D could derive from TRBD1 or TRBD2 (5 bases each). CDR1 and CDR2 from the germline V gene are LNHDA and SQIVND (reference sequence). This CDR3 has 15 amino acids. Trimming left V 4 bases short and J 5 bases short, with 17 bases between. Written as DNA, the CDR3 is TGTGCCAGTAGTAGCCGTCAGGGTGAGGGGGAGACCCAGTACTTC. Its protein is CASSSRQGEGETQYF.

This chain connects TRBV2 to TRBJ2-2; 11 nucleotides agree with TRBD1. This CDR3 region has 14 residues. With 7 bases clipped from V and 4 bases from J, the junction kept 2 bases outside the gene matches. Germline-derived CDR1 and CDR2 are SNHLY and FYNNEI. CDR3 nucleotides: TGTGCCAGCAAAGGGACAGGGGGCACCGGGGAGCTGTTTTTT. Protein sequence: CASKGTGGTGELFF.

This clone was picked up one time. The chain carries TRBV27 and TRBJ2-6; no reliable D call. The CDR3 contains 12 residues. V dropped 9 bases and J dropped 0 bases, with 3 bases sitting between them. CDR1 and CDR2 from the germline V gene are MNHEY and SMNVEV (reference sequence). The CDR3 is CARTSGANVLTF. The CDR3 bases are TGTGCCAGAACCTCTGGGGCCAACGTCCTGACTTTC.

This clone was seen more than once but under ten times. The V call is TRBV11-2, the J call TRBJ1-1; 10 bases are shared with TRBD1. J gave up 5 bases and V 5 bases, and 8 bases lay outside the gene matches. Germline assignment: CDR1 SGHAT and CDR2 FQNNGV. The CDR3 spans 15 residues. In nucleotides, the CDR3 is TGTGCCAGCAGCCCGGGACAGGGGAGGATGACTGAAGCTTTCTTT. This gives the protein CASSPGQGRMTEAFF.

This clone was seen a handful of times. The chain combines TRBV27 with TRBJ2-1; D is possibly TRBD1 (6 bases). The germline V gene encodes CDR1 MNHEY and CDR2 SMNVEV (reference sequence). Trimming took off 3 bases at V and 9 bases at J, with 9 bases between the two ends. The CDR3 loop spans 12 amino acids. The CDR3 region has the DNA TGTGCCAGCAGTTTCCAGGGGTTTGAGCAGTTCTTC. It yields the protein CASSFQGFEQFF.

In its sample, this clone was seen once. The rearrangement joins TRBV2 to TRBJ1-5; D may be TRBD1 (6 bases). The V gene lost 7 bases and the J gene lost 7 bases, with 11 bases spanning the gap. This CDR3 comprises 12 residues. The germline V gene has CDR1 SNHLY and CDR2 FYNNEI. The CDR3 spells CASMSGAQPQHF. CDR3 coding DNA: TGTGCCAGCATGTCGGGGGCCCAGCCCCAGCATTTT.

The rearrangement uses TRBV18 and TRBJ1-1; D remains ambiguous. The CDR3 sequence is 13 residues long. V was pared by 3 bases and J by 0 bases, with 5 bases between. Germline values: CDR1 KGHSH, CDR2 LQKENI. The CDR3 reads CASSPAVNTEAFF. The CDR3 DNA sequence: TGTGCCAGCTCACCTGCAGTGAACACTGAAGCTTTCTTT.

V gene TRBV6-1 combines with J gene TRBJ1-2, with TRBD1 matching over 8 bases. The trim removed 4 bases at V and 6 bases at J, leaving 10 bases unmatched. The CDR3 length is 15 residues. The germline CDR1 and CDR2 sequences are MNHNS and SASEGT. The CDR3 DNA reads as TGTGCCAGCAGTGGGAACCGGGACAGGCCTGATGGCTACACCTTC. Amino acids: CASSGNRDRPDGYTF.

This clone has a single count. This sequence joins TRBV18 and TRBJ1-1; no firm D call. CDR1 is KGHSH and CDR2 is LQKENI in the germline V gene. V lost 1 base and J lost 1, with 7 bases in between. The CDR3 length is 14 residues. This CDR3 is CASSPQVANTEAFF. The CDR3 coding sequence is TGTGCCAGCTCACCACAGGTAGCGAACACTGAAGCTTTCTTT.

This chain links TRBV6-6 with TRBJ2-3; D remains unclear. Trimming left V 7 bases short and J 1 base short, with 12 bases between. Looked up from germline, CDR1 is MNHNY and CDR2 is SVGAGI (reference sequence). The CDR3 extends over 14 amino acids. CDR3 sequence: CASIKGQGTDTQYF. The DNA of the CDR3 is TGTGCCAGCATTAAGGGTCAGGGCACAGATACGCAGTATTTT.

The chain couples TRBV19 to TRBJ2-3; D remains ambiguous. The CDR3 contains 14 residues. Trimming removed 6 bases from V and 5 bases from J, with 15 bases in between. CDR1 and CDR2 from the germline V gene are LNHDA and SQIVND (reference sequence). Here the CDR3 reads CASRLMSSGDTQYF. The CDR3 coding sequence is TGTGCCAGTAGGTTAATGAGTTCAGGAGATACGCAGTATTTT.

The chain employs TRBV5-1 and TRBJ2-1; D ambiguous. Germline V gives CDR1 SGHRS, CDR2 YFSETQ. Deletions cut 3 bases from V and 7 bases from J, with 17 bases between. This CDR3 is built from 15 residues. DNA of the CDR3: TGCGCCAGCAGCTCGGAGCCACTGCGTGGGAATGAGCAGTTCTTC. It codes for CASSSEPLRGNEQFF.

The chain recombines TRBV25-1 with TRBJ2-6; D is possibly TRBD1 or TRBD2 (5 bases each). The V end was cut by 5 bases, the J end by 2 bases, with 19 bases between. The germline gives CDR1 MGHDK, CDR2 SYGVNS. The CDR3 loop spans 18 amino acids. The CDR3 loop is CASSPTLGEGTGANVLTF. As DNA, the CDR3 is TGTGCCAGCAGTCCTACTCTGGGGGAAGGCACTGGGGCCAACGTCCTGACTTTC. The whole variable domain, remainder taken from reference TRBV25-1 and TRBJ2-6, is EADIYQTPRYLVIGTGKKITLECSQTMGHDKMYWYQQDPGMELHLIHYSYGVNSTEKGDLSSESTVSRIRTEHFPLTLESARPSHTSQYLCASSPTLGEGTGANVLTFGAGSRLTVL.

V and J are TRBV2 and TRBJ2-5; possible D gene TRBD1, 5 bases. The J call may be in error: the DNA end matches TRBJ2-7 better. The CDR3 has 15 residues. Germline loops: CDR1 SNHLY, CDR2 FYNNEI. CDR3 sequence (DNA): TGTGCCAGCAAGTTTCTAGGGGTTGAATCCTACGAGCAGTACTTC. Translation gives CASKFLGVESYEQYF.

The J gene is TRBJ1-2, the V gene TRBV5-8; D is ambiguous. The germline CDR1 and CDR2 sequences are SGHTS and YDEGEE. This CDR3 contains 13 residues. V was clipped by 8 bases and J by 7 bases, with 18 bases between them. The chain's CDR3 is CARVAPYWLGYTF. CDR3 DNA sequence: TGTGCCAGGGTTGCCCCCTATTGGCTTGGCTACACCTTC.

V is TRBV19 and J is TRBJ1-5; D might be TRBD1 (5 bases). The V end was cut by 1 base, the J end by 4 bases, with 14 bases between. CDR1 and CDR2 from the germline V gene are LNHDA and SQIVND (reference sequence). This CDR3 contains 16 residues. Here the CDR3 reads CASSIGSGLNNQPQHF. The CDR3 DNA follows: TGTGCCAGTAGTATAGGATCGGGGCTCAATAATCAGCCCCAGCATTTT.

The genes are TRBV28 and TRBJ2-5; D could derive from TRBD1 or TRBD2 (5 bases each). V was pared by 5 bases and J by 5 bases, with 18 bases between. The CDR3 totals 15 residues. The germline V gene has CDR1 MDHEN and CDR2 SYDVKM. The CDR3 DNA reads TGTGCCAGCAGTAGAACTCAGGGAGTTGAGGAGACCCAGTACTTC. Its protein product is CASSRTQGVEETQYF.